The rows below give T cell receptor beta chains drawn from one sample of a study of cytomegalovirus exposure and HLA in healthy donors. Data came from immunoSEQ multiplex PCR; TCRdb stores just in-frame clones and leaves some out. The sample has 100,000 to 150,000 clones, over 9.5% seen once. Sequenced: PBMCs. These receptors were collected from a woman aged 18-29 years in good health and CMV-seropositive. Each CDR3 is given with its conserved first and last residue. A D gene is named only where the DNA matches it firmly. A clone size is listed for some rows: how often the clone was seen (once, few, many), or a class if it is expanded.

j_call clone_size v_call d_call cdr3_nt cdr3_aa
TRBJ2-1 NA TRBV28 TRBD1 TGTGCCAGCAGTTCGAGTCTTGCCGGGACAGGGGTGGATGAGCAGTTCTTC CASSSSLAGTGVDEQFF
TRBJ2-7 NA TRBV6-1 NA TGTGCCAGCAGTGAAGGGTACAGGGAACTCTACGAGCAGTACTTC CASSEGYRELYEQYF
TRBJ2-5 few TRBV7-7 NA TGTGCTAGCAGCCTAGGCCTTCGACTATTACAAGAGACCCAGTACTTC CASSLGLRLLQETQYF
TRBJ2-7 NA TRBV11-3 NA TGTGCCAGCAGCTTAACCGGGACACGGTACGAGCAGTACTTC CASSLTGTRYEQYF
TRBJ2-5 NA TRBV4-1 TRBD1 TGCGCCAGCAGCCAAGGGGACAGGGATCGGGAGACCCAGTACTTC CASSQGDRDRETQYF
TRBJ2-1 NA TRBV5-1 TRBD2 TGCGCCAGCAGCTTGGACACTAGCGGGAGAGGTGAGCAGTTCTTC CASSLDTSGRGEQFF
TRBJ1-3 NA TRBV5-1 TRBD1 TGCGCCAGCAGCTTGGCTGAGGGGGCCAGTGGAAACACCATATATTTT CASSLAEGASGNTIYF
TRBJ1-4 few TRBV4-2 TRBD1 TGTGCCAGCAGCCAGACAGGGGGCGGTGAAAAACTGTTTTTT CASSQTGGGEKLFF
TRBJ2-3 NA TRBV27 NA TGTGCCAGCAGTTTATACTCAGCCGGGGGAGATACGCAGTATTTT CASSLYSAGGDTQYF
TRBJ1-4 once TRBV5-8 TRBD1 TGTGCCAGCAGCTCGGACAGGGTATCAATTTGGGAAAAACTGTTTTTT CASSSDRVSIWEKLFF